These T cell receptor beta chains were read from a single sample in a study of blood T cell repertoires in COVID-19. TCRdb's table, derived via immunoSEQ multiplex PCR, lists solely in-frame clones and lacks some. Of around 70,000 clones in the sample, more than 75% were seen once. The sequencing input was peripheral blood. Every receptor here comes from a human donor in a cohort sampled during active COVID-19. CDR3s include the opening cysteine and the closing phenylalanine or tryptophan. The order of the fields is CDR3 length, V gene, clone size, D gene, J gene, CDR3 DNA, CDR3 protein. D genes are given only for firm matches. Rows may omit the clone size; those that give it use once, few, many or a size class.

CDR3 length: 16
V gene: TRBV4-1
clone size: once
D gene: .
J gene: TRBJ2-1
CDR3 DNA: TGCGCCAGCAGCCTGGACGGGGGATACCCCCCCAGTGAGCAGTTCTTC
CDR3 protein: CASSLDGGYPPSEQFF

CDR3 length: 15
V gene: TRBV4-3
clone size: .
D gene: TRBD2
J gene: TRBJ2-7
CDR3 DNA: TGCGCCAGCAGCCAAGTCCCGGGGGGGCCCTACGAGCAGTACTTC
CDR3 protein: CASSQVPGGPYEQYF

CDR3 length: 13
V gene: TRBV27
clone size: few
D gene: .
J gene: TRBJ1-3
CDR3 DNA: TGTGCCAGCCGGGAAGACTCTGGAAACACCATATATTTT
CDR3 protein: CASREDSGNTIYF

CDR3 length: 18
V gene: TRBV19
clone size: once
D gene: TRBD2
J gene: TRBJ2-2
CDR3 DNA: TGTGCCAGTAGTCTTTGGTGGCGGGGGGGCCAAAACACCGGGGAGCTGTTTTTT
CDR3 protein: CASSLWWRGGQNTGELFF

CDR3 length: 16
V gene: TRBV10-3
clone size: .
D gene: .
J gene: TRBJ2-1
CDR3 DNA: TGTGCCATCAGCACGGGACTCTCAAGCTCCTACAATGAGCAGTTCTTC
CDR3 protein: CAISTGLSSSYNEQFF

CDR3 length: 11
V gene: TRBV3-1/TRBV3-2
clone size: .
D gene: .
J gene: TRBJ1-2
CDR3 DNA: TGTGCCAGCAGCGGGCGTGGCCCGGCAGCCTTC
CDR3 protein: CASSGRGPAAF

CDR3 length: 16
V gene: TRBV9
clone size: .
D gene: .
J gene: TRBJ1-2
CDR3 DNA: TGTGCCAGCAGCGTACTAGCAGGAGGATATGACTATGGCTACACCTTC
CDR3 protein: CASSVLAGGYDYGYTF

CDR3 length: 17
V gene: TRBV5-1
clone size: .
D gene: TRBD1
J gene: TRBJ2-1
CDR3 DNA: TGCGCCAGCAGCTCGAGGGACAGGGAGCGGAGTGACAATGAGCAGTTCTTC
CDR3 protein: CASSSRDRERSDNEQFF

CDR3 length: 14
V gene: TRBV6-2/TRBV6-3
clone size: .
D gene: .
J gene: TRBJ1-5
CDR3 DNA: TGTGCCAGCAGCTGGGACATAAGTAATCAGCCCCAGCATTTT
CDR3 protein: CASSWDISNQPQHF

CDR3 length: 17
V gene: TRBV6-1
clone size: once
D gene: TRBD1
J gene: TRBJ2-2
CDR3 DNA: TGTGCCAGCAGTGATCCCGCCGGGACAGGGGGGACCGGGGAGCTGTTTTTT
CDR3 protein: CASSDPAGTGGTGELFF

CDR3 length: 13
V gene: TRBV12-3/TRBV12-4
clone size: .
D gene: .
J gene: TRBJ2-5
CDR3 DNA: TGTGCCAGCAGGCTAACCCCTAAAGAGACCCAGTACTTC
CDR3 protein: CASRLTPKETQYF

CDR3 length: 17
V gene: TRBV2
clone size: .
D gene: TRBD2
J gene: TRBJ2-2
CDR3 DNA: TGTGCCAGCAGCCGAGGGACTAGCGGGGGGCTCACCGGGGAGCTGTTTTTT
CDR3 protein: CASSRGTSGGLTGELFF

CDR3 length: 11
V gene: TRBV2
clone size: .
D gene: .
J gene: TRBJ2-3
CDR3 DNA: TGTGCCAGCGGCATTACAGATACGCAGTATTTT
CDR3 protein: CASGITDTQYF

CDR3 length: 13
V gene: TRBV5-1
clone size: .
D gene: .
J gene: TRBJ2-7
CDR3 DNA: TGCGCCAGCAGCTACGGATCGCCGGGCGAGCAGTACTTC
CDR3 protein: CASSYGSPGEQYF

CDR3 length: 15
V gene: TRBV6-2/TRBV6-3
clone size: .
D gene: TRBD1
J gene: TRBJ2-1
CDR3 DNA: TGTGCCAGCAGTTCCGGGACAGGGGCTTGGGGAGAGCAGTTCTTC
CDR3 protein: CASSSGTGAWGEQFF

CDR3 length: 18
V gene: TRBV15
clone size: .
D gene: TRBD2
J gene: TRBJ2-1
CDR3 DNA: TGTGCCACCAGCAGAGATCTCGTGGCTAGCGGCTCCTACAATGAGCAGTTCTTC
CDR3 protein: CATSRDLVASGSYNEQFF

CDR3 length: 15
V gene: TRBV7-9
clone size: .
D gene: TRBD1
J gene: TRBJ2-1
CDR3 DNA: TGTGCCAGCACCCAGTGGGTCACAGGGGGCAATGAGCAGTTCTTC
CDR3 protein: CASTQWVTGGNEQFF

CDR3 length: 13
V gene: TRBV10-3
clone size: .
D gene: .
J gene: TRBJ1-6
CDR3 DNA: TGTGCCATAGGGGGCTCCTATAATTCACCCCTCCACTTT
CDR3 protein: CAIGGSYNSPLHF

CDR3 length: 15
V gene: TRBV5-1
clone size: .
D gene: .
J gene: TRBJ2-1
CDR3 DNA: TGCGCCAGCAGCACCCAGGGGCCGGGGTACAATGAGCAGTTCTTC
CDR3 protein: CASSTQGPGYNEQFF

CDR3 length: 15
V gene: TRBV7-6
clone size: .
D gene: .
J gene: TRBJ2-1
CDR3 DNA: TGTGCCAGCAGCCACGGCCTCCGGACAGTCAATGAGCAGTTCTTC
CDR3 protein: CASSHGLRTVNEQFF

CDR3 length: 12
V gene: TRBV30
clone size: once
D gene: TRBD1
J gene: TRBJ2-3
CDR3 DNA: TGTGCCTGGAGCCCGGGACAGGTTACGCAGTATTTT
CDR3 protein: CAWSPGQVTQYF

CDR3 length: 15
V gene: TRBV4-1
clone size: .
D gene: .
J gene: TRBJ2-7
CDR3 DNA: TGCGCCAGCAGCCAAGTATCTACGGTAACCTACGAGCAGTACTTC
CDR3 protein: CASSQVSTVTYEQYF

CDR3 length: 15
V gene: TRBV5-1
clone size: .
D gene: TRBD1
J gene: TRBJ2-1
CDR3 DNA: TGCGCCAGCAGTTCCGGGACAGGGGAATACAATGAGCAGTTCTTC
CDR3 protein: CASSSGTGEYNEQFF

CDR3 length: 13
V gene: TRBV7-2
clone size: .
D gene: .
J gene: TRBJ1-2
CDR3 DNA: TGTGCCAGCAGCTTAGGATCTAGTCACGGCTACACCTTC
CDR3 protein: CASSLGSSHGYTF

CDR3 length: 12
V gene: TRBV12-3/TRBV12-4
clone size: .
D gene: .
J gene: TRBJ1-2
CDR3 DNA: TGTGCCAGCAGTTTCCGGCAGGTTGGCTACACCTTC
CDR3 protein: CASSFRQVGYTF

CDR3 length: 13
V gene: TRBV3-1/TRBV3-2
clone size: once
D gene: .
J gene: TRBJ1-1
CDR3 DNA: TGTGCCAGCAGCCAAGTACAGCACACTGAAGCTTTCTTT
CDR3 protein: CASSQVQHTEAFF

CDR3 length: 16
V gene: TRBV5-4
clone size: .
D gene: TRBD1
J gene: TRBJ1-1
CDR3 DNA: TGTGCCAGCAGCTCCAAACAGGGGAACCTAAACACTGAAGCTTTCTTT
CDR3 protein: CASSSKQGNLNTEAFF

CDR3 length: 13
V gene: TRBV12-3/TRBV12-4
clone size: .
D gene: TRBD1
J gene: TRBJ1-2
CDR3 DNA: TGTGCCAGCAGTAAACAGGGGGCTAATGGCTACACCTTC
CDR3 protein: CASSKQGANGYTF

CDR3 length: 14
V gene: TRBV18
clone size: .
D gene: TRBD1
J gene: TRBJ2-1
CDR3 DNA: TGTGCCAGCTCACCAGGGACAGTCGGAAATGAGCAGTTCTTC
CDR3 protein: CASSPGTVGNEQFF

CDR3 length: 14
V gene: TRBV19
clone size: .
D gene: .
J gene: TRBJ2-7
CDR3 DNA: TGTGCCAGTAGTATCGAGGGGGGGTTCTACGAGCAGTACTTC
CDR3 protein: CASSIEGGFYEQYF

CDR3 length: 14
V gene: TRBV5-6
clone size: .
D gene: TRBD1
J gene: TRBJ2-7
CDR3 DNA: TGTGCCAGCAGCTCCGGACAGGGCATATACGAGCAGTACTTC
CDR3 protein: CASSSGQGIYEQYF

CDR3 length: 17
V gene: TRBV4-1
clone size: .
D gene: .
J gene: TRBJ2-7
CDR3 DNA: TGCGCCAGCAGCCAAGATCTAGACAGGGAGGTTGGCTACGAGCAGTACTTC
CDR3 protein: CASSQDLDREVGYEQYF

CDR3 length: 15
V gene: TRBV5-4
clone size: few
D gene: .
J gene: TRBJ1-2
CDR3 DNA: TGTGCCAGCAGTCCCCCGCGGGGGCTTAACTATGGCTACACCTTC
CDR3 protein: CASSPPRGLNYGYTF

CDR3 length: 14
V gene: TRBV11-2
clone size: .
D gene: TRBD1
J gene: TRBJ2-5
CDR3 DNA: TGTGCCAGCAGCTTAGGGACAGGGTATGAGACCCAGTACTTC
CDR3 protein: CASSLGTGYETQYF

CDR3 length: 14
V gene: TRBV10-2
clone size: .
D gene: TRBD1
J gene: TRBJ1-2
CDR3 DNA: TGCGCCAGCAGTGCGGACAGGTCCAGATATGGCTACACCTTC
CDR3 protein: CASSADRSRYGYTF

CDR3 length: 15
V gene: TRBV7-7
clone size: .
D gene: .
J gene: TRBJ2-5
CDR3 DNA: TGTGCCAGCAGCTTCAACCCCTCCACTAAAGAGACCCAGTACTTC
CDR3 protein: CASSFNPSTKETQYF

CDR3 length: 14
V gene: TRBV6-6
clone size: .
D gene: TRBD1
J gene: TRBJ1-2
CDR3 DNA: TGTGCCAGCAGGGGACAGGGCCTTAGCTATGGCTACACCTTC
CDR3 protein: CASRGQGLSYGYTF

CDR3 length: 14
V gene: TRBV11-1
clone size: .
D gene: .
J gene: TRBJ2-7
CDR3 DNA: TGTGCCAGCAGCTTAGTTTCGGGGTTCCACGAGCAGTACTTC
CDR3 protein: CASSLVSGFHEQYF

CDR3 length: 14
V gene: TRBV6-5
clone size: once
D gene: .
J gene: TRBJ2-5
CDR3 DNA: TGTGCCAGCAGTTTTCAGATAAATCAAGAGACCCAGTACTTC
CDR3 protein: CASSFQINQETQYF

CDR3 length: 13
V gene: TRBV2
clone size: once
D gene: TRBD1
J gene: TRBJ1-2
CDR3 DNA: TGTGCCAGCAGTGGACAGGGGTTTTATGGCTACACCTTC
CDR3 protein: CASSGQGFYGYTF

CDR3 length: 16
V gene: TRBV18
clone size: .
D gene: .
J gene: TRBJ2-2
CDR3 DNA: TGTGCCAGCTCACCATTTGACGGGGGGAACACCGGGGAGCTGTTTTTT
CDR3 protein: CASSPFDGGNTGELFF

CDR3 length: 17
V gene: TRBV4-3
clone size: .
D gene: TRBD2
J gene: TRBJ2-3
CDR3 DNA: TGCGCCAGCAGCCAAGATAGGACTAGCGGGTACACAGATACGCAGTATTTT
CDR3 protein: CASSQDRTSGYTDTQYF

CDR3 length: 16
V gene: TRBV6-1
clone size: .
D gene: .
J gene: TRBJ1-3
CDR3 DNA: TGTGCCAGCAGTGAATACGGGGTGGGTGGTGGAAACACCATATATTTT
CDR3 protein: CASSEYGVGGGNTIYF

CDR3 length: 13
V gene: TRBV6-2/TRBV6-3
clone size: .
D gene: TRBD1
J gene: TRBJ1-1
CDR3 DNA: TGTGCCAGCAGTTATACAGGGGTGTCTGAAGCTTTCTTT
CDR3 protein: CASSYTGVSEAFF

CDR3 length: 15
V gene: TRBV5-4
clone size: .
D gene: .
J gene: TRBJ2-2
CDR3 DNA: TGTGCCAGCAGCTCGACCGAGGGGGATCCCGGGGAGCTGTTTTTT
CDR3 protein: CASSSTEGDPGELFF

CDR3 length: 15
V gene: TRBV27
clone size: .
D gene: .
J gene: TRBJ1-1
CDR3 DNA: TGTGCCAGCAGTTTAGTCTCGTCTTTGAACACTGAAGCTTTCTTT
CDR3 protein: CASSLVSSLNTEAFF

CDR3 length: 17
V gene: TRBV4-2
clone size: .
D gene: TRBD1
J gene: TRBJ2-4
CDR3 DNA: TGTGCCAGCAGCCAACCCGGGACAGGGGGAGCCAAAAACATTCAGTACTTC
CDR3 protein: CASSQPGTGGAKNIQYF

CDR3 length: 13
V gene: TRBV9
clone size: .
D gene: .
J gene: TRBJ1-6
CDR3 DNA: TGTGCCAGCAGCGCACTCGGGAATTCACCCCTCCACTTT
CDR3 protein: CASSALGNSPLHF